This is a list of T cell receptor beta chains from one sample in a study of cytotoxic CD8 clonotypes in ibrutinib-treated CLL. Only in-frame clones appear in the TCRdb table, and some are missing; sequencing was by immunoSEQ multiplex PCR. The sample has more than 200,000 clones; 70% are singletons. This specimen consisted of PBMCs, obtained after 24 months of ibrutinib treatment. These receptors were obtained from a human donor with chronic lymphocytic leukemia. Both conserved end residues are part of each CDR3. The D gene is left open where the match is weak. Size values are once, few and many counts, or a class for expanded clones, and some rows have none.

TRBJ2-7 | TRBD1 | - | TRBV28 | CASSSRPGTGYEQYF | TGTGCCAGCAGTTCCCGGCCGGGGACAGGGTACGAGCAGTACTTC
TRBJ1-5 | TRBD1 | - | TRBV25-1 | CASSEGTGVSNQPQHF | TGTGCCAGCAGTGAAGGGACAGGGGTTAGCAATCAGCCCCAGCATTTT
TRBJ2-7 | TRBD2 | - | TRBV9 | CASSASSGGSYEQYF | TGTGCCAGCAGCGCCTCTAGCGGAGGCTCCTACGAGCAGTACTTC
TRBJ2-7 | - | few | TRBV4-2 | CASSQDSTGMYEQYF | TGTGCCAGCAGCCAAGATTCAACAGGGATGTACGAGCAGTACTTC
TRBJ2-5 | TRBD2 | - | TRBV6-5 | CASSYGLGGKTQYF | TGTGCCAGCAGTTACGGGCTGGGAGGGAAGACCCAGTACTTC
TRBJ2-1 | TRBD2 | - | TRBV7-3 | CASSVGLDSDEQFF | TGTGCCAGCAGCGTAGGACTAGATTCGGATGAGCAGTTCTTC
TRBJ2-7 | TRBD1 | - | TRBV7-2 | CASSSDRGVHEQYF | TGTGCCAGCAGCTCCGACAGGGGAGTCCACGAGCAGTACTTC
TRBJ2-1 | - | few | TRBV6-5 | CASSYSTGEQFF | TGTGCCAGCAGTTACTCTACGGGGGAGCAGTTCTTC
TRBJ1-1 | - | - | TRBV2 | CASRFGRDTEAFF | TGTGCCAGCAGGTTCGGGCGGGACACTGAAGCTTTCTTT
TRBJ2-1 | - | - | TRBV4-2 | CASSQEYDEGYNEQFF | TGTGCCAGCAGCCAAGAATACGATGAGGGATACAATGAGCAGTTCTTC
TRBJ2-1 | - | - | TRBV27 | CASRTTWVAEDEQFF | TGTGCCAGCAGGACGACGTGGGTAGCAGAAGATGAGCAGTTCTTC
TRBJ2-7 | - | few | TRBV5-1 | CASSLYGLVEQYF | TGCGCCAGCAGCTTGTATGGGTTGGTCGAGCAGTACTTC
TRBJ2-5 | - | few | TRBV28 | CATLTGTARAQYF | TGTGCCACCTTGACCGGGACCGCCAGAGCCCAGTACTTC
TRBJ1-4 | - | - | TRBV11-2 | CASSLAGLRDEKLFF | TGTGCCAGCAGCTTAGCCGGACTACGAGACGAAAAACTGTTTTTT
TRBJ1-1 | TRBD1 | - | TRBV7-9 | CASSLDRGEDTEAFF | TGTGCCAGCAGCCTAGACAGGGGTGAGGACACTGAAGCTTTCTTT
TRBJ2-6 | - | once | TRBV18 | CASSPQQGPGANVLTF | TGTGCCAGCTCACCACAGCAGGGGCCAGGGGCCAACGTCCTGACTTTC
TRBJ2-4 | TRBD1 | - | TRBV27 | CASSLTTGNKGTKNIQYF | TGTGCCAGCAGTCTAACGACAGGGAATAAAGGAACCAAAAACATTCAGTACTTC
TRBJ2-6 | - | few | TRBV19 | CASSIGVGGANVLTF | TGTGCCAGTAGTATCGGCGTTGGTGGGGCCAACGTCCTGACTTTC
TRBJ2-3 | - | - | TRBV30 | CASRRSTVTDTQYF | TGTGCCTCCCGGCGGTCGACCGTTACAGATACGCAGTATTTT
TRBJ2-1 | TRBD2 | few | TRBV4-3 | CASSQVPGSSGSSYNEQFF | TGCGCCAGCAGCCAAGTACCGGGGTCCAGCGGGAGCTCCTACAATGAGCAGTTCTTC
TRBJ2-7 | TRBD1 | - | TRBV19 | CASSIGKGASYEQYF | TGTGCCAGTAGTATTGGAAAGGGGGCATCCTACGAGCAGTACTTC
TRBJ2-3 | - | - | TRBV7-6 | CASSWTISTDTQYF | TGTGCCAGCTCCTGGACTATTAGCACAGATACGCAGTATTTT
TRBJ2-6 | - | few | TRBV28 | CASRDSSSGANVLTF | TGTGCCAGCAGGGACAGCAGCTCTGGGGCCAACGTCCTGACTTTC
TRBJ1-1 | TRBD1 | - | TRBV29-1 | CSVELGAPRAGGTEAFF | TGCAGCGTTGAGCTGGGGGCCCCGCGGGCAGGGGGCACTGAAGCTTTCTTT
TRBJ2-1 | - | few | TRBV5-1 | CASSLAPGRNGYNEQFF | TGCGCCAGCAGCTTGGCCCCAGGGCGAAACGGCTACAATGAGCAGTTCTTC